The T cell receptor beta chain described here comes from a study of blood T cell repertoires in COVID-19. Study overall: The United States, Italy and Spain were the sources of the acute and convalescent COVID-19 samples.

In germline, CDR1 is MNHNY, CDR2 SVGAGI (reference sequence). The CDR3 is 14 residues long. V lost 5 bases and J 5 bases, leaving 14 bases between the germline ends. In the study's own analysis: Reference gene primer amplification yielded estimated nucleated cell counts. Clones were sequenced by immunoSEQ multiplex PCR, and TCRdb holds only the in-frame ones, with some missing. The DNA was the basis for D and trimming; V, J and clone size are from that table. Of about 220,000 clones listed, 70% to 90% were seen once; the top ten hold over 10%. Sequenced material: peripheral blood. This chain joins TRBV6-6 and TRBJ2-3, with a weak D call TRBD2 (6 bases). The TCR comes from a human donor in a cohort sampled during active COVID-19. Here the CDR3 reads CASSLNGGGDTQYF. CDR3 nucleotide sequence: TGTGCCAGCAGTCTGAACGGGGGTGGAGATACGCAGTATTTT.